The clone carrying this TCR beta chain came up a few times. Its antigen is unidentified. This sample was taken from a study of blood T cells in healthy people across ages. Notes on the study in general: Any conclusive comparison of naive versus antigen-experienced cells was prevented by using unsorted PBMCs.

Using a J-beta primer mix together with a sample-barcoded 5' primer, a second PCR was run for roughly 6 to 11 cycles. Researchers report that a template-switch adaptor with 12 random nucleotides tagged each cDNA molecule. TCRdb reprocessed the 5' RACE reads with MiXCR, giving one entry per CDR3 protein. The sample has around 870,000 distinct CDR3 sequences, more than 25% seen once. Per germline, CDR1 SGHDT and CDR2 YYEEEE. The CDR3 spans 16 residues. V lost 2 bases, J lost 8 bases, and 9 bases stayed unmatched. The chain recombines TRBV5-6 with TRBJ1-6; 8 nucleotides match TRBD1. The specimen was blood. The receptor was derived from a woman at least 80 years old in good health. CDR3 in amino acids: CASSFKLGQGDSPLHF. In nucleotides, the CDR3 is TGTGCCAGCAGCTTCAAGCTCGGACAGGGTGATTCACCCCTCCACTTT.